This TCR beta chain was captured by sequencing in a study of T cell responses to AZD1222 COVID-19 vaccine. Study observations and caveats: As reported, nearly half of all spike-specific TCRs target variant regions that are unmutated. Increases in Spike-specific TCR breadth and depth were seen after two AZD1222 doses. Clonal diversity may have been underestimated, and the donors were mostly white British, with more females than males.

With regard to this clone: Antigen specificity is unknown.

Assay: immunoSEQ multiplex PCR; the TCRdb copy retains only in-frame clones and omits some. The table lists under 150,000 clones, about 90% of them singletons. CDR1 is KGHSH and CDR2 is LQKENI in the germline V gene. V was pared by 6 bases and J by 0 bases, with 14 bases between. The CDR3 covers 15 residues. The clonotype was recovered from an adult in good health. Sequencing used peripheral blood, obtained on day 0 of AZD1222 vaccination. The chain is built from TRBV18 and TRBJ1-1, with D possibly TRBD1 on 5 matching bases. The chain's CDR3 is CASSSDTYMNTEAFF. In nucleotides, the CDR3 is TGTGCCAGCTCGTCGGACACATACATGAACACTGAAGCTTTCTTT.